A single sample gave rise to the 9 T cell receptor beta chains below, sequenced in a study of shared clonotypes between healthy human individuals. Sequencing used immunoSEQ multiplex PCR; TCRdb keeps in-frame clones, though not all of them. Of about 2.2 million clones listed, 80% to 95% are singletons. Naive-designated CD8 cells lacked CD45RO, were positively enriched for CCR7, and omitted terminally differentiated effector memory CD45RA+ cells. The sequencing input was naive CD8+ T cells from PBMCs. Every receptor here comes from a man aged 18 to 29 in good health. Some clones in this sample may be carry-over from other donors' samples.

The CDR3 here is CSAVKSPEQFF. The CDR3 DNA is TGCAGCGCCGTAAAGTCACCCGAGCAGTTCTTC. This chain joins TRBV29-1 and TRBJ2-1; no definite D call. This CDR3 region has 11 residues. Germline V gene lookup returns CDR1 SQVTM and CDR2 ANQGSEA. V lost 7 bases and J 10 bases, leaving 14 bases between the germline ends.

The chain joins TRBV9 to TRBJ2-5; TRBD1 is a possible D gene (6 bases). The CDR3 runs to 15 residues. V was trimmed by 3 bases and J by 7 bases, leaving 19 bases between them. Germline V gives CDR1 SGDLS, CDR2 YYNGEE. CDR3 sequence: CASSEGVRLTGTQYF. The CDR3 bases are TGTGCCAGCAGCGAGGGGGTTAGACTAACGGGGACCCAGTACTTC. The entire variable domain, with the rest obtained from reference TRBV9 and TRBJ2-5, is as follows: DSGVTQTPKHLITATGQRVTLRCSPRSGDLSVYWYQQSLDQGLQFLIQYYNGEERAKGNILERFSAQQFPDLHSELNLSSLELGDSALYFCASSEGVRLTGTQYFGPGTRLLVL.

The chain uses TRBV9 and TRBJ2-3; weak D call: TRBD2 (6 bases). Germline CDR1 is SGDLS and CDR2 is YYNGEE. Trimming pared 1 base from V and 2 bases from J, leaving 11 bases between. The CDR3 loop spans 15 amino acids. The CDR3 sequence is CASSVNGRDTDTQYF. The CDR3 nucleotides are TGTGCCAGCAGCGTAAACGGGCGGGACACAGATACGCAGTATTTT.

This chain connects TRBV27 to TRBJ2-5, with 7 bases matching TRBD1. The CDR3 contains 12 residues. The ends lost 6 bases at V and 12 bases at J; junction bases unmatched: 10. From germline, CDR1 is MNHEY and CDR2 SMNVEV (reference sequence). CDR3 bases: TGTGCCAGCAGCCCGAGGACAGGCATAGAGTACTTC. Translated: CASSPRTGIEYF.

The chain recombines TRBV7-9 with TRBJ2-1; a weak D match, TRBD1 (5 bases). This CDR3 has 14 amino acids. V was clipped by 10 bases and J by 3 bases, with 16 bases between them. Per the germline V gene, CDR1 is SEHNR and CDR2 is FQNEAQ (reference sequence). The CDR3 spells CATPPGRNYNEQFF. The CDR3 coding sequence is TGTGCCACCCCCCCAGGGCGAAACTACAATGAGCAGTTCTTC.

The chain combines TRBV7-3 with TRBJ2-7, with 9 bases fitting TRBD2. The CDR3 is 17 residues long. The junction had 13 bases not matched to a gene; V was cut back by 5 bases and J by 2 bases. Looked up from germline, CDR1 is SGHTA and CDR2 is FQGTGA. CDR3 nucleotides: TGTGCCAGCAGCCCGCTAGGAGGGGCTAGCGGGACCTACGAGCAGTACTTC. Encoded protein: CASSPLGGASGTYEQYF.

The chain recombines TRBV30 with TRBJ2-1; no definite D call. The germline V and J ends were trimmed by 3 bases and 9 bases, with 6 bases remaining between them. The germline CDR1 and CDR2 sequences are GTSNPN and SVGIG (reference sequence). This CDR3 contains 10 residues. CDR3 sequence: CAWSAPEQFF. The CDR3 DNA reads as TGTGCCTGGAGCGCCCCTGAGCAGTTCTTC.

The J gene is TRBJ2-1, the V gene TRBV28; possibly TRBD2 for D (6 bases). The CDR3 has 17 residues. Germline values: CDR1 MDHEN, CDR2 SYDVKM. Trimming shortened V by 5 bases and J by 7 bases, and 24 bases separated the two germline ends. The CDR3 protein is CASSTRGTGLSWNEQFF. For the CDR3, the DNA is TGTGCCAGCAGTACACGGGGGACGGGATTGTCATGGAATGAGCAGTTCTTC.

The chain combines TRBV7-9 with TRBJ1-1; TRBD1 is a possible D gene (5 bases). CDR1 SEHNR and CDR2 FQNEAQ come from the germline V gene (reference sequence). Between the trimmed V and J ends, which lost 8 bases and 6 bases, there was a span of 13 bases. CDR3 length equals 12 residues. The CDR3 DNA sequence: TGTGCCAGCCTGGATGGGGCGGCTGAAGCTTTCTTT. This encodes CASLDGAAEAFF.